What follows are 14 T cell receptor beta chains derived from one specimen sequenced in a study of cytomegalovirus exposure and HLA in healthy donors. The PCR ran on 60 Vbeta and 13 Jbeta primers. Assay: immunoSEQ multiplex PCR; the TCRdb copy retains only in-frame clones and omits some. The table shows around 200,000 clones, with roughly four fifths occurring only once. Sample: PBMCs. These receptors came from a girl between 5 and 17 years old in good health and CMV-seronegative.

The V and J genes are TRBV6-5 and TRBJ2-2, with 7 bases fitting TRBD1. The CDR3 consists of 15 residues. CDR1 and CDR2 from the germline V gene are MNHEY and SVGAGI. V was clipped by 6 bases and J by 2 bases; unmatched bases: 6. The chain's CDR3 is CASSQDRVNTGELFF. CDR3 DNA sequence: TGTGCCAGCAGCCAAGACAGGGTTAACACCGGGGAGCTGTTTTTT.

Turning to this clone: Different DNA sequences within this sample yield the same CDR3. V is TRBV18 and J is TRBJ2-5; D uncertain. Trimming cost V 3 bases and J 4 bases, with 9 bases left between them. Germline CDR1 and CDR2: KGHSH and LQKENI. The CDR3 totals 13 residues. CDR3 sequence reads: CASSPLNGETQYF. DNA for the CDR3: TGTGCCAGCTCACCCCTTAACGGAGAGACCCAGTACTTC.

This clone was recorded only once. The chain carries TRBV18 and TRBJ2-3, with D possibly being TRBD2 (6 bases). Trimming stripped 0 bases from V and 0 bases from J, with 28 bases between. There are 22 residues in the CDR3. Per germline, CDR1 KGHSH and CDR2 LQKENI. This chain's CDR3 is CASSPPNSIGAGRPVSTDTQYF. CDR3 sequence (DNA): TGTGCCAGCTCACCACCTAATTCGATTGGGGCGGGAAGACCTGTTAGCACAGATACGCAGTATTTT. Together with reference TRBV18 and TRBJ2-3, the CDR3 gives the full variable domain: NAGVMQNPRHLVRRRGQEARLRCSPMKGHSHVYWYRQLPEEGLKFMVYLQKENIIDESGMPKERFSAEFPKEGPSILRIQQVVRGDSAAYFCASSPPNSIGAGRPVSTDTQYFGPGTRLTVL.

This chain links TRBV7-2 with TRBJ1-5, with unresolved D. V was pared by 1 base and J by 4 bases, with 11 bases between. Germline V gives CDR1 SGHTA, CDR2 FQGNSA. This CDR3 contains 15 residues. This CDR3 reads CASSLVQAENQPQHF. The CDR3 nucleotides read TGTGCCAGCAGCTTAGTTCAGGCAGAGAATCAGCCCCAGCATTTT.

The chain couples TRBV7-2 to TRBJ2-3; D not certain. V lost 3 bases, J lost 6 bases, and 7 bases lay in between. This CDR3 contains 12 residues. The germline V gene encodes CDR1 SGHTA and CDR2 FQGNSA. The CDR3 region has the DNA TGTGCCAGCAGCTTTGCGGCCGATACGCAGTATTTT. As protein: CASSFAADTQYF.

This clone appeared a few times. The chain uses TRBV7-6 and TRBJ1-1; TRBD1 is a possible D gene (5 bases). Looked up from germline, CDR1 is SGHVS and CDR2 is FNYEAQ. The CDR3 has 16 residues. The ends were cut back, 5 bases at V and 4 bases at J, with 20 bases in the middle. This chain's CDR3 is CASSSQRGTFITEAFF. The CDR3, as DNA: TGTGCCAGCAGCAGCCAAAGGGGCACTTTTATCACTGAAGCTTTCTTT.

The rearrangement joins TRBV4-1 to TRBJ1-1, with D maybe TRBD1 (5 bases). The CDR3 is 15 amino acids. Trimming took off 4 bases at V and 1 base at J, with 13 bases between the two ends. Per the germline V gene, CDR1 is MGHRA and CDR2 is YSYEKL. CDR3 nucleotide sequence: TGCGCCAGCAGCCCGGGGGTTCAGGGGAACACTGAAGCTTTCTTT. Protein sequence: CASSPGVQGNTEAFF.

This sequence joins TRBV7-3 and TRBJ2-1; no firm D call. Trimming pared 5 bases from V and 9 bases from J, leaving 17 bases between. The CDR3 is 14 residues long. Per germline, CDR1 SGHTA and CDR2 FQGTGA. DNA of the CDR3: TGTGCCAGCAGCGATCAGGTCTTGCCAACTGAGCAGTTCTTC. Amino acids: CASSDQVLPTEQFF. Complete variable domain (other parts from reference TRBV7-3 and TRBJ2-1): GAGVSQTPSNKVTEKGKYVELRCDPISGHTALYWYRQSLGQGPEFLIYFQGTGAADDSGLPNDRFFAVRPEGSVSTLKIQRTERGDSAVYLCASSDQVLPTEQFFGPGTRLTVL.

This sequence joins TRBV29-1 and TRBJ2-5, with D possibly being TRBD1 (5 bases). The CDR3 is 11 amino acids. Trimming removed 6 bases from V and 10 bases from J, with 15 bases in between. Germline lookup yields CDR1 SQVTM and CDR2 ANQGSEA. This CDR3 is CSVQGFLGQYF. The CDR3 DNA reads as TGCAGCGTCCAGGGTTTCCTAGGCCAGTACTTC.

The chain recombines TRBV6-5 with TRBJ1-1, with unresolved D. This CDR3 is 13 amino acids long. CDR1 and CDR2 (germline): MNHEY, SVGAGI. V dropped 5 bases and J dropped 1 base, with 8 bases sitting between them. CDR3 nucleotides: TGTGCCAGCAGTGCGCCTCAGAACACTGAAGCTTTCTTT. This translates into CASSAPQNTEAFF.

This clone was seen only a few times. The chain couples TRBV18 to TRBJ2-3; D unclear. The length of the CDR3 is 12 residues. The germline CDR1 and CDR2 sequences are KGHSH and LQKENI. V gave up 3 bases and J gave up 5 bases, with 6 bases separating them. For the CDR3, the DNA is TGTGCCAGCTCACCCGTTAGAGATACGCAGTATTTT. The encoded protein is CASSPVRDTQYF.

V and J are TRBV10-1 and TRBJ1-5, with D unresolved. Deletions cut 6 bases from V and 2 bases from J, with 11 bases between. Germline V gene lookup returns CDR1 WNHNN and CDR2 SYGVQD (reference sequence). The CDR3 length is 14 residues. CDR3 sequence reads: CASRVLQGNQPQHF. Here the CDR3 DNA reads TGCGCCAGCAGGGTCCTGCAGGGCAATCAGCCCCAGCATTTT.

This sequence joins TRBV28 and TRBJ2-7, with 9 bases aligning to TRBD2. With V trimmed by 5 bases and J by 2 bases, 19 bases remained unmatched. The CDR3 totals 19 residues. Germline-derived CDR1 and CDR2 are MDHEN and SYDVKM. This chain's CDR3 is CASSISGFSTAGGAYEQYF. The CDR3 coding sequence is TGTGCCAGCAGTATCTCGGGTTTCTCGACGGCGGGAGGGGCCTACGAGCAGTACTTC.

This clone was detected only once. The chain couples TRBV18 to TRBJ1-1, with 7 nucleotides matching TRBD1. The CDR3 consists of 14 residues. V trimming: 2 bases; J trimming: 6 bases; junction bases outside the gene matches: 6. Germline-derived CDR1 and CDR2 are KGHSH and LQKENI. The CDR3 loop is CASSPTRGRPEAFF. CDR3 DNA: TGTGCCAGCTCACCAACAAGGGGGCGGCCTGAAGCTTTCTTT.